The clone carrying this T cell receptor beta chain was counted at least ten times. A junction end diverges from the germline sequence, so it may reflect a read error. The time point is: newly diagnosed GD, antithyroid drugs for less than 3 months. RNA isolated from PBMCs was used to make the TCR library. The entry originates in a study of regulatory T cells in long-lasting Graves disease. Library construction for TCR beta used iRepertoire HTBI primers and Arm-PCR of CDR3 regions. TCRdb analysed the multiplex PCR reads with MiXCR anew, one entry per CDR3 protein. There are roughly 420,000 distinct CDR3 sequences in the sample; about 17% occur only once, and roughly 10% lies in the top ten. CDR3 size: 13 residues. Germline V lookup: CDR1 SGHRS, CDR2 YFSETQ. These sequences were also reported in another study, on T cells in Graves' hyperthyroidism and ophthalmopathy.

The sample in question was peripheral blood mononuclear cells (PBMCs), obtained at new diagnosis, from a patient treated with antithyroid drugs. The chain couples TRBV5-1 to TRBJ1-1, with D hard to call. The origin of this receptor is a woman between 25 and 40 years old with Graves disease. CDR3 DNA sequence: TGTGCCAGCAGTTTTGCAGAGAACACTGAAGCTTTCTTT. Translated: CASSFAENTEAFF.